These 23 T cell receptor beta chains came from one sample sequenced in a study of T cells in Graves' hyperthyroidism and ophthalmopathy. Amplified regions were TCR beta CDR3 sequences from RNA transcripts. Carried out on the TCR CDR3, a first-round RT-PCR used the HTBI primer set. TCRdb used MiXCR to reprocess the multiplex PCR reads, holding one entry per CDR3 protein. The sample lists about 640,000 distinct CDR3 sequences; roughly 15% were seen once. The sample consisted of blood. Receptors were obtained from a woman aged 45 to 65 with Graves' ophthalmopathy.

The sample holds many counts of this clonotype. This CDR3 reads CASSLILADSYNEQFF. The DNA of the CDR3 is TGTGCCAGCAGTTTAATCTTGGCGGACTCCTACAATGAGCAGTTCTTC. This chain joins TRBV27 and TRBJ2-1, with D unresolved. This CDR3 spans 16 amino acids. V was shortened by 2 bases and J by 0 bases, with 11 bases between the two germline ends. From germline, CDR1 is MNHEY and CDR2 SMNVEV (reference sequence).

About this clonotype itself: This may be a read error, as it is one base from a much larger clone. V and J are TRBV7-2 and TRBJ2-3; TRBD1 might be the D (7 bases). V lost 0 bases and J lost 9, with 13 bases in between. Germline CDR1 reads SGHTA; CDR2 reads FQGNSA. The CDR3 has 14 amino acids. Here the CDR3 DNA reads TGTGCCAGCAGCTTAGCATTCAGGGGGAGGACGCAGTATTTT. Its protein product is CASSLAFRGRTQYF.

This clonotype appeared many times. The chain employs TRBV4-3 and TRBJ1-5, with a tentative D call TRBD1 (6 bases). This CDR3 contains 14 residues. Trimming shortened V by 0 bases and J by 7 bases, and 10 bases separated the two germline ends. Germline loops: CDR1 LGHNA, CDR2 YSLEER. Here the CDR3 DNA reads TGCGCCAGCAGCCAAGACAGGGGTAGGCAGCCCCAGCATTTT. This codes for CASSQDRGRQPQHF.

The chain recombines TRBV7-9 with TRBJ1-4; no clear D gene. Germline CDR1 and CDR2: SEHNR and FQNEAQ (reference sequence). Trimming removed 5 bases at V and 2 bases at J, with 6 bases between. CDR3 length: 13 residues. The DNA of the CDR3 is TGTGCCAGCAGCATAAGGACTAATGAAAAACTGTTTTTT. The encoded protein is CASSIRTNEKLFF.

This clonotype was recorded at least ten times. The chain joins TRBV12-3 or TRBV12-4 to TRBJ2-1; TRBD2 might be the D (5 bases). The ends were cut back, 6 bases at V and 6 bases at J, with 12 bases in the middle. CDR3 length: 13 residues. The CDR3 protein is CASSYSEVNEQFF. CDR3 DNA sequence: TGTGCCAGCAGCTATAGCGAAGTCAATGAGCAGTTCTTC.

The table lists this clonotype with many counts. The gene calls are TRBV11-1 and TRBJ2-5; D not resolved. Germline lookup yields CDR1 SGHAT and CDR2 FQDESV (reference sequence). V was clipped by 5 bases and J by 1 base, with 11 bases between them. The CDR3 is made up of 14 amino acids. CDR3 bases: TGTGCCAGCAGCCCGAGAGTCCGCCAAGAGACCCAGTACTTC. Its protein product is CASSPRVRQETQYF. The full variable domain, in which reference TRBV11-1 and TRBJ2-5 provide the parts outside the CDR3, is EAEVAQSPRYKITEKSQAVAFWCDPISGHATLYWYRQILGQGPELLVQFQDESVVDDSQLPKDRFSAERLKGVDSTLKIQPAELGDSAMYLCASSPRVRQETQYFGPGTRLLVL.

For this clonotype: Just one base apart from a much larger clone, this may be a read error. V gene TRBV9 combines with J gene TRBJ1-1; D gene ambiguous. V was cut by 4 bases and J by 0 bases, with 10 bases left in between. Germline CDR1 reads SGDLS; CDR2 reads YYNGEE. There are 14 residues in the CDR3. The CDR3 DNA reads as TGTGCCAGCAGCCCCGGACCCATGAACACTGAAGCTTTCTTT. It specifies CASSPGPMNTEAFF. The entire variable domain, with the rest obtained from reference TRBV9 and TRBJ1-1, is as follows: DSGVTQTPKHLITATGQRVTLRCSPRSGDLSVYWYQQSLDQGLQFLIQYYNGEERAKGNILERFSAQQFPDLHSELNLSSLELGDSALYFCASSPGPMNTEAFFGQGTRLTVV.

This chain links TRBV10-3 with TRBJ2-3, with D possibly matching TRBD2 (6 bases). Germline V gives CDR1 ENHRY, CDR2 SYGVKD. V was shortened by 4 bases and J by 2 bases, with 10 bases between the two germline ends. The CDR3 totals 14 residues. The DNA of the CDR3 is TGTGCCATCAGTGGGGACTCTAACACAGATACGCAGTATTTT. Amino acid sequence: CAISGDSNTDTQYF.

This clonotype has more than one count but fewer than ten. V and J are TRBV12-3 or TRBV12-4 and TRBJ1-2; TRBD1 agrees at 8 bases. The CDR3 runs to 15 residues. The V and J ends lost 4 bases and 6 bases, in that order; junction bases with no gene match: 10. The CDR3 DNA follows: TGTGCCAGCAGTTACTACGGACAGGGCGGAGATGGCTACACCTTC. Its protein is CASSYYGQGGDGYTF.

Ten or more counts support this clonotype. V gene TRBV5-1 combines with J gene TRBJ1-6; no reliable D call. V lost 4 bases and J 8 bases, leaving 10 bases between the germline ends. CDR3 length equals 13 residues. Germline assignment: CDR1 SGHRS and CDR2 YFSETQ. CDR3 nucleotide sequence: TGCGCCAGCAGCCGAGACGGTTATTCACCCCTCCACTTT. Translated: CASSRDGYSPLHF.

Remarks on this clonotype: This sequence may be a read error, since a much larger clone differs from it by one base. The rearrangement joins TRBV12-3 or TRBV12-4 to TRBJ1-1; no definite D call. This CDR3 spans 13 amino acids. The CDR3 nucleotides are TGTACCAACAAATACGGGGAGAACACTGAAGCTTTCTTT. The encoded protein is CTNKYGENTEAFF.

This clonotype was detected ten times or more. This chain connects TRBV18 to TRBJ1-4; D is undetermined. The CDR3 spans 14 residues. Germline-derived CDR1 and CDR2 are KGHSH and LQKENI. V lost 6 bases, J lost 0 bases, and 8 bases lay in between. CDR3 bases: TGTGCCAGCTCGCCGAGTGCAACTAATGAAAAACTGTTTTTT. Protein product: CASSPSATNEKLFF.

This clonotype has just a few counts. The chain links TRBV12-3 or TRBV12-4 to TRBJ2-2, with D maybe TRBD2 (7 bases). This CDR3 has 16 residues. V was trimmed by 6 bases and J by 4 bases, leaving 18 bases between them. The CDR3 DNA reads as TGTGCCAGCAGCCTTTTTGGAGGGGGGGGCACCGGGGAGCTGTTTTTT. Residues: CASSLFGGGGTGELFF.

In its sample, this clonotype was seen many times. V usage is TRBV2 and J usage is TRBJ2-3; D possibly corresponds to TRBD2 (5 bases). This CDR3 has 15 amino acids. Germline V gives CDR1 SNHLY, CDR2 FYNNEI. The V end lost 4 bases, the J end lost 2 bases, and 13 bases lay between the germline ends. The CDR3 DNA reads as TGTGCCAGCAGTGGCCCTACTAGGGACACAGATACGCAGTATTTT. Its translation is CASSGPTRDTDTQYF.

The chain carries TRBV6-1 and TRBJ2-1; D possibly corresponds to TRBD2 (5 bases). Trimming took 5 bases from V and 8 from J, leaving 19 bases between them. The length of the CDR3 is 15 residues. Germline lookup yields CDR1 MNHNS and CDR2 SASEGT. The CDR3 here is CASSWGSGRKYEQFF. Here the CDR3 DNA reads TGTGCCAGCAGTTGGGGAAGTGGGAGAAAATATGAGCAGTTCTTC.

The V gene is TRBV4-2, the J gene TRBJ2-2; 11 bases align to TRBD2. Germline CDR1 is LGHNA and CDR2 is YNFKEQ. V lost 3 bases to trimming and J lost 1 base; unmatched junction nucleotides: 7. This CDR3 contains 18 residues. For the CDR3, the DNA is TGTGCCAGCAGCCACCCGACTAGCGGGATAGGGAACACCGGGGAGCTGTTTTTT. Amino acid sequence: CASSHPTSGIGNTGELFF.

V is TRBV7-9 and J is TRBJ1-2; D is perhaps TRBD1 (6 bases). V was shortened by 4 bases and J by 2 bases, with 26 bases between the two germline ends. The CDR3 runs 19 residues. CDR1 and CDR2 (germline): SEHNR, FQNEAQ (reference sequence). CDR3 bases: TGTGCCAGCAGCTCTAGCTCCGGGACAAGGCCTTTCATCAACTATGGCTACACCTTC. Its translation: CASSSSSGTRPFINYGYTF.

This clonotype has more than one count but fewer than ten. The chain combines TRBV20-1 with TRBJ2-2; D not resolved. Germline loops: CDR1 DFQATT, CDR2 SNEGSKA (reference sequence). V lost 6 bases, J lost 8 bases, and 16 bases lay in between. This CDR3 comprises 13 residues. The CDR3 loop is CSAPASGGGELFF. The CDR3 DNA is TGCAGTGCGCCCGCGTCGGGTGGGGGGGAGCTGTTTTTT.

This chain connects TRBV10-3 to TRBJ2-1; D may be TRBD2 (6 bases). V lost 4 bases and J 0 bases, leaving 10 bases between the germline ends. Germline values: CDR1 ENHRY, CDR2 SYGVKD. This CDR3 is 15 amino acids long. The CDR3 protein is CAISVTGSSYNEQFF. CDR3 DNA sequence: TGTGCCATCAGTGTTACCGGGAGCTCCTACAATGAGCAGTTCTTC.

The chain is built from TRBV6-1 and TRBJ2-7; TRBD2 agrees at 10 bases. The CDR3 consists of 16 residues. After removal of 8 bases from V and 1 base from J, the junction contained 11 bases not matched to a gene. Germline CDR1 is MNHNS and CDR2 is SASEGT. This CDR3 is CASGRGVAGGSYEQYF. DNA of the CDR3: TGTGCCAGCGGTCGAGGAGTAGCGGGAGGTTCCTACGAGCAGTACTTC.

A few counts support this clonotype. The chain couples TRBV12-3 or TRBV12-4 to TRBJ1-1; D is undetermined. The CDR3 runs 14 residues. The V end was cut by 3 bases, the J end by 4 bases, with 12 bases between. The CDR3 DNA reads TGTGCCAGCAGTTTGAAGGGAGGCGTCACTGAAGCTTTCTTT. Its protein product is CASSLKGGVTEAFF.

The CDR3 DNA is TGCAGTGCCCCCGCGGGCGGGGGGGTCGTGGCCACGCAGTATTTT. Translation gives CSAPAGGGVVATQYF. J is TRBJ2-3 and V is TRBV20-1, with TRBD2 matching 9 bases. Germline-derived CDR1 and CDR2 are DFQATT and SNEGSKA (reference sequence). Trimming cost V 6 bases and J 9 bases; bases outside gene matches: 16. The CDR3 has 15 residues.

The chain combines TRBV6-1 with TRBJ1-2; 8 bases map to TRBD1. Germline V lookup: CDR1 MNHNS, CDR2 SASEGT. V dropped 11 bases and J dropped 6; count of bases not matched to a gene: 8. This CDR3 has 12 amino acids. The CDR3 is CAGRTGINGYTF. CDR3 DNA: TGTGCCGGCCGGACAGGGATAAATGGCTACACCTTC.